These 29 T cell receptor beta chains were all obtained from the same sample, sequenced in a study of blood T cell repertoires in COVID-19. Method: immunoSEQ multiplex PCR; TCRdb's copy keeps in-frame clones and lacks some. This repertoire shows about 210,000 clones, roughly 85% found once; its top ten account for 4.5% to 5.5%. Input material: peripheral blood. Receptor source: a man aged 45 to 65 with COVID-19, enrolled during active disease.

This clone was recorded a few times. CDR3 region: CASSQERTSGYNEQFF. The DNA for the CDR3 is TGCGCCAGCAGCCAAGAAAGGACTAGCGGGTACAATGAGCAGTTCTTC. The gene calls are TRBV4-3 and TRBJ2-1; 11 bases are a match to TRBD2. This CDR3 contains 16 residues. The V and J ends lost 0 bases and 4 bases, in that order; junction bases with no gene match: 2. CDR1 and CDR2 from the germline V gene are LGHNA and YSLEER.

This chain links TRBV7-9 with TRBJ1-1, with unresolved D. Trimming took off 1 base at V and 3 bases at J, with 12 bases between the two ends. Germline-derived CDR1 and CDR2 are SEHNR and FQNEAQ (reference sequence). This CDR3 region has 15 residues. CDR3 amino acids: CASSLEVWRDTEAFF. The CDR3 DNA reads TGTGCCAGCAGCTTAGAGGTATGGAGGGACACTGAAGCTTTCTTT.

This chain uses TRBV7-3 with TRBJ2-1, with D maybe TRBD2 (5 bases). CDR3 length: 13 residues. Trimming removed 1 base at V and 8 bases at J, with 9 bases between. CDR1 SGHTA and CDR2 FQGTGA come from the germline V gene. The CDR3 region has the DNA TGTGCCAGCAGCTTAATACCCGGGGATGAGCAGTTCTTC. Its protein product is CASSLIPGDEQFF. The variable domain in full, completed from reference TRBV7-3 and TRBJ2-1, reads GAGVSQTPSNKVTEKGKYVELRCDPISGHTALYWYRQSLGQGPEFLIYFQGTGAADDSGLPNDRFFAVRPEGSVSTLKIQRTERGDSAVYLCASSLIPGDEQFFGPGTRLTVL.

The chain joins TRBV3-1 (or the pseudogene TRBV3-2) to TRBJ2-5; TRBD2 aligns across 8 bases. The CDR3 contains 17 residues. V gave up 3 bases and J gave up 0 bases; unmatched junction bases: 9. Germline V gene data show CDR1 as LGHDT and CDR2 as YNNKEL (reference sequence). The CDR3 coding sequence is TGTGCCAGCAGCCAGCCCCGGGAGGGCCATCACCAAGAGACCCAGTACTTC. Translating it yields CASSQPREGHHQETQYF.

The chain links TRBV3-1 (or the pseudogene TRBV3-2) to TRBJ1-6; 7 bases are a match to TRBD1. V gave up 5 bases and J gave up 10 bases; unmatched junction bases: 5. The CDR3 runs 13 residues. Germline V gives CDR1 LGHDT, CDR2 YNNKEL (reference sequence). CDR3 loop: CASSYRGSSPLHF. The DNA of the CDR3 is TGTGCCAGCAGCTACAGGGGCTCCTCACCCCTCCACTTT.

The chain couples TRBV6-1 to TRBJ2-2; 8 nucleotides agree with TRBD1. The CDR3 is 18 amino acids. After removal of 4 bases from V and 5 bases from J, the junction contained 15 bases not matched to a gene. Germline values: CDR1 MNHNS, CDR2 SASEGT. DNA for the CDR3: TGTGCCAGCAGTGGCCTGAGGACAGGGATAGGTGGAACCGGGGAGCTGTTTTTT. It encodes CASSGLRTGIGGTGELFF.

The gene calls are TRBV11-1 and TRBJ2-1, with D hard to call. CDR1 SGHAT and CDR2 FQDESV come from the germline V gene (reference sequence). The CDR3 totals 11 residues. Trimming took 4 bases from V and 6 from J, leaving 4 bases between them. The CDR3 sequence is CASSSLNEQFF. The CDR3 region has the DNA TGTGCCAGCAGCTCCCTCAATGAGCAGTTCTTC.

This clone has a handful of counts. This sequence joins TRBV4-3 and TRBJ2-2; perhaps TRBD2 as D (7 bases). The V and J ends lost 5 bases and 6 bases respectively, with 13 bases between them. This CDR3 is built from 14 residues. From germline, CDR1 is LGHNA and CDR2 YSLEER. CDR3 amino acids: CASSGGALSGELFF. The DNA of the CDR3 is TGCGCCAGCAGCGGGGGGGCCCTTTCCGGGGAGCTGTTTTTT.

This chain links TRBV4-2 with TRBJ2-4, with 9 bases identical to TRBD1. The CDR3 is 18 residues long. Germline CDR1 and CDR2: LGHNA and YNFKEQ. Trimming cost V 2 bases and J 9 bases; bases outside gene matches: 17. CDR3 protein: CASSQHRAIRDRDGIQYF. The CDR3 DNA sequence: TGTGCCAGCAGCCAACACCGTGCCATCCGGGACAGGGACGGCATTCAGTACTTC.

The V gene is TRBV5-4, the J gene TRBJ2-3; a weak D match, TRBD2 (6 bases). The length of the CDR3 is 15 residues. V was pared by 4 bases and J by 2 bases, with 14 bases between. Germline CDR1 SGHNT, CDR2 YYREEE (reference sequence). The CDR3 region has the DNA TGTGCCAGCAGCCCCTCGGGCGGGAACACAGATACGCAGTATTTT. Amino acid sequence: CASSPSGGNTDTQYF.

The genes are TRBV24-1 and TRBJ2-2; perhaps TRBD1 as D (6 bases). Trimming took 5 bases from V and 1 from J, leaving 7 bases between them. From germline, CDR1 is KGHDR and CDR2 SFDVKD. This CDR3 is 14 amino acids long. CDR3 coding DNA: TGTGCCACCAGTGCCAGGGGGAACACCGGGGAGCTGTTTTTT. Its translation is CATSARGNTGELFF.

As DNA, the CDR3 is TGTGCCAGCAGCCAGGGACAGGCGGGAAACACCATATATTTT. This codes for CASSQGQAGNTIYF. The chain couples TRBV5-4 to TRBJ1-3, with 8 bases matching TRBD1. Germline CDR1 is SGHNT and CDR2 is YYREEE (reference sequence). The V segment lost 4 bases and the J segment 4 bases; nucleotides outside the gene matches: 4. The CDR3 length is 14 residues.

In its sample, this clone was seen once. Written as DNA, the CDR3 is TGTGCCAGCAGCCGGAGTGGCGGGGCCGGGGAGCAGTACTTC. Translating it yields CASSRSGGAGEQYF. The chain recombines TRBV7-6 with TRBJ2-7, with TRBD2 as a possible D gene (6 bases). Deletions cut 5 bases from V and 7 bases from J, with 18 bases between. Germline CDR1 and CDR2: SGHVS and FNYEAQ. This CDR3 has 14 residues.

The genes are TRBV18 and TRBJ2-3, with 8 bases fitting TRBD2. This CDR3 contains 16 residues. The V segment lost 4 bases and the J segment 1 base; nucleotides outside the gene matches: 7. Germline V CDR1 and CDR2: KGHSH, LQKENI. CDR3 in amino acids: CASSRLSRGGTDTQYF. CDR3 sequence (DNA): TGTGCCAGCTCACGACTCTCGCGGGGGGGCACAGATACGCAGTATTTT.

The chain couples TRBV19 to TRBJ1-5; a possible D gene is TRBD1 (6 bases). The length of the CDR3 is 16 residues. Germline V gene sequence: CDR1 LNHDA, CDR2 SQIVND (reference sequence). V dropped 4 bases and J dropped 7 bases, with 20 bases sitting between them. For the CDR3, the DNA is TGTGCCAGTAGTAACCCCCTAACAGGGCCTGGGCAGCCCCAGCATTTT. It encodes CASSNPLTGPGQPQHF. The whole variable domain, remainder taken from reference TRBV19 and TRBJ1-5, is DGGITQSPKYLFRKEGQNVTLSCEQNLNHDAMYWYRQDPGQGLRLIYYSQIVNDFQKGDIAEGYSVSREKKESFPLTVTSAQKNPTAFYLCASSNPLTGPGQPQHFGDGTRLSIL.

The chain is built from TRBV12-5 and TRBJ2-2; tentative D call: TRBD2 (6 bases). From germline, CDR1 is LGHNT and CDR2 FRNRAP. This CDR3 spans 16 amino acids. V lost 2 bases, J lost 5 bases, and 15 bases lay in between. The CDR3 coding sequence is TGTGCTAGTGGTTTGATGACCCCAGGAGGGACCGGGGAGCTGTTTTTT. This encodes CASGLMTPGGTGELFF.

This sequence joins TRBV27 and TRBJ2-7; 10 bases agree with TRBD1. This CDR3 spans 14 amino acids. V shed 3 bases, J shed 6 bases, and the junction held 5 bases outside the gene matches. Germline-derived CDR1 and CDR2 are MNHEY and SMNVEV (reference sequence). The CDR3 coding sequence is TGTGCCAGCAGTTTGGACAGGGGGACCTCCGAGCAGTACTTC. Its protein is CASSLDRGTSEQYF.

J is TRBJ2-7 and V is TRBV10-3, with 10 nucleotides matching TRBD2. V shed 0 bases, J shed 3 bases, and the junction held 5 bases outside the gene matches. CDR3 size: 16 residues. The V gene's germline CDR1 is ENHRY and CDR2 SYGVKD. The chain's CDR3 is CAISESALAGNYEQYF. The CDR3 DNA follows: TGTGCCATCAGTGAGTCCGCACTAGCGGGGAACTACGAGCAGTACTTC.

This chain uses TRBV3-1 (or the pseudogene TRBV3-2) with TRBJ2-1; 13 bases line up with TRBD2. Germline CDR1 LGHDT, CDR2 YNNKEL (reference sequence). The V gene end was trimmed by 4 bases and the J gene end by 9 bases; junction bases not matched to a gene: 0. The CDR3 consists of 13 residues. As DNA, the CDR3 is TGTGCCAGCAGCCGACTAGCGGGGGGTGAGCAGTTCTTC. Translating gives CASSRLAGGEQFF.

The chain has TRBV15 and TRBJ1-5, with 9 bases that match TRBD1. J gave up 6 bases and V 8 bases, and 5 bases lay outside the gene matches. The CDR3 totals 13 residues. Germline values: CDR1 LNHNV, CDR2 YYDKDF (reference sequence). This CDR3 is CATSGTGFQPQHF. The DNA of the CDR3 is TGTGCCACCTCCGGGACAGGGTTTCAGCCCCAGCATTTT.

The chain joins TRBV24-1 to TRBJ2-7; D perhaps matches TRBD1 (5 bases). CDR3 length: 13 amino acids. V lost 9 bases and J lost 0, with 11 bases in between. Germline-derived CDR1 and CDR2 are KGHDR and SFDVKD. CDR3 nucleotides: TGTGCCACCTCCGACAGCTCCTCCTACGAGCAGTACTTC. Translating gives CATSDSSSYEQYF.

The chain links TRBV29-1 to TRBJ2-3, with D maybe TRBD2 (7 bases). This CDR3 region has 13 residues. Trimming shortened V by 7 bases and J by 0 bases, and 11 bases separated the two germline ends. CDR1 is SQVTM and CDR2 is ANQGSEA in the germline V gene. As DNA, the CDR3 is TGCAGCGGAGGGGGGGGGAGCACAGATACGCAGTATTTT. Translated: CSGGGGSTDTQYF.

The chain uses TRBV11-1 and TRBJ2-2, with D possibly matching TRBD2 (7 bases). V lost 6 bases, J lost 4 bases, and 18 bases lay in between. Germline CDR1 and CDR2: SGHAT and FQDESV (reference sequence). The CDR3 spans 16 residues. The CDR3 DNA is TGTGCCAGCAGACACCCTCGGGGGGCTGGCACCGGGGAGCTGTTTTTT. This encodes CASRHPRGAGTGELFF.

The chain combines TRBV13 with TRBJ1-1, with 10 bases matching TRBD1. The length of the CDR3 is 15 residues. Germline CDR1 and CDR2: PRHDT and FYEKMQ (reference sequence). V shed 5 bases and J 3 bases; nucleotides not matched to a gene: 6. Here the CDR3 reads CASSHRDRGYTEAFF. In DNA, the CDR3 is TGTGCCAGCAGCCATCGGGACAGGGGTTACACTGAAGCTTTCTTT.

CDR3 sequence: CATAWGGQNSPLHF. The CDR3 bases are TGTGCCACCGCGTGGGGGGGCCAAAATTCACCCCTCCACTTT. The chain combines TRBV15 with TRBJ1-6; TRBD1 is a possible D gene (6 bases). V lost 8 bases, J lost 7 bases, and 15 bases lay in between. The CDR3 length is 14 residues. The germline CDR1 and CDR2 sequences are LNHNV and YYDKDF (reference sequence).

CDR3 coding DNA: TGCGCCAGCAGCCCGGGACTAGCGACGGGGGAGCAGTACTTC. Protein: CASSPGLATGEQYF. The chain joins TRBV5-1 to TRBJ2-7, with 10 bases matching TRBD2. Germline assignment: CDR1 SGHRS and CDR2 YFSETQ. V lost 4 bases to trimming and J lost 7 bases; unmatched junction nucleotides: 8. This CDR3 is built from 14 residues.

The rearrangement links TRBV28 to TRBJ2-7; D perhaps matches TRBD2 (5 bases). Looked up from germline, CDR1 is MDHEN and CDR2 is SYDVKM. Trimming pared 3 bases from V and 2 bases from J, leaving 20 bases between. The CDR3 covers 17 residues. CDR3 coding DNA: TGTGCCAGCAGTTTGCCCCCGGCAGTCCGAGGGCCCTACGAGCAGTACTTC. Translation: CASSLPPAVRGPYEQYF. The full variable domain, rest sourced from reference TRBV28 and TRBJ2-7, is DVKVTQSSRYLVKRTGEKVFLECVQDMDHENMFWYRQDPGLGLRLIYFSYDVKMKEKGDIPEGYSVSREKKERFSLILESASTNQTSMYLCASSLPPAVRGPYEQYFGPGTRLTVT.

The chain carries TRBV27 and TRBJ2-5; 7 bases are a match to TRBD2. The CDR3 loop spans 14 amino acids. Germline-derived CDR1 and CDR2 are MNHEY and SMNVEV (reference sequence). With V trimmed by 5 bases and J by 4 bases, 7 bases remained unmatched. The DNA of the CDR3 is TGTGCCAGCAGTCTACTAGCGAGCCGAGAGACCCAGTACTTC. It yields the protein CASSLLASRETQYF.

V is TRBV10-3 and J is TRBJ1-6; TRBD1 matches at 8 bases. Germline V gene sequence: CDR1 ENHRY, CDR2 SYGVKD. With 5 bases clipped from V and 0 bases from J, the junction kept 6 bases outside the gene matches. The CDR3 loop spans 17 amino acids. CDR3 in DNA: TGTGCCATCAGTCGGACAGGGCCGAGCTCCTATAATTCACCCCTCCACTTT. This sequence encodes CAISRTGPSSYNSPLHF.